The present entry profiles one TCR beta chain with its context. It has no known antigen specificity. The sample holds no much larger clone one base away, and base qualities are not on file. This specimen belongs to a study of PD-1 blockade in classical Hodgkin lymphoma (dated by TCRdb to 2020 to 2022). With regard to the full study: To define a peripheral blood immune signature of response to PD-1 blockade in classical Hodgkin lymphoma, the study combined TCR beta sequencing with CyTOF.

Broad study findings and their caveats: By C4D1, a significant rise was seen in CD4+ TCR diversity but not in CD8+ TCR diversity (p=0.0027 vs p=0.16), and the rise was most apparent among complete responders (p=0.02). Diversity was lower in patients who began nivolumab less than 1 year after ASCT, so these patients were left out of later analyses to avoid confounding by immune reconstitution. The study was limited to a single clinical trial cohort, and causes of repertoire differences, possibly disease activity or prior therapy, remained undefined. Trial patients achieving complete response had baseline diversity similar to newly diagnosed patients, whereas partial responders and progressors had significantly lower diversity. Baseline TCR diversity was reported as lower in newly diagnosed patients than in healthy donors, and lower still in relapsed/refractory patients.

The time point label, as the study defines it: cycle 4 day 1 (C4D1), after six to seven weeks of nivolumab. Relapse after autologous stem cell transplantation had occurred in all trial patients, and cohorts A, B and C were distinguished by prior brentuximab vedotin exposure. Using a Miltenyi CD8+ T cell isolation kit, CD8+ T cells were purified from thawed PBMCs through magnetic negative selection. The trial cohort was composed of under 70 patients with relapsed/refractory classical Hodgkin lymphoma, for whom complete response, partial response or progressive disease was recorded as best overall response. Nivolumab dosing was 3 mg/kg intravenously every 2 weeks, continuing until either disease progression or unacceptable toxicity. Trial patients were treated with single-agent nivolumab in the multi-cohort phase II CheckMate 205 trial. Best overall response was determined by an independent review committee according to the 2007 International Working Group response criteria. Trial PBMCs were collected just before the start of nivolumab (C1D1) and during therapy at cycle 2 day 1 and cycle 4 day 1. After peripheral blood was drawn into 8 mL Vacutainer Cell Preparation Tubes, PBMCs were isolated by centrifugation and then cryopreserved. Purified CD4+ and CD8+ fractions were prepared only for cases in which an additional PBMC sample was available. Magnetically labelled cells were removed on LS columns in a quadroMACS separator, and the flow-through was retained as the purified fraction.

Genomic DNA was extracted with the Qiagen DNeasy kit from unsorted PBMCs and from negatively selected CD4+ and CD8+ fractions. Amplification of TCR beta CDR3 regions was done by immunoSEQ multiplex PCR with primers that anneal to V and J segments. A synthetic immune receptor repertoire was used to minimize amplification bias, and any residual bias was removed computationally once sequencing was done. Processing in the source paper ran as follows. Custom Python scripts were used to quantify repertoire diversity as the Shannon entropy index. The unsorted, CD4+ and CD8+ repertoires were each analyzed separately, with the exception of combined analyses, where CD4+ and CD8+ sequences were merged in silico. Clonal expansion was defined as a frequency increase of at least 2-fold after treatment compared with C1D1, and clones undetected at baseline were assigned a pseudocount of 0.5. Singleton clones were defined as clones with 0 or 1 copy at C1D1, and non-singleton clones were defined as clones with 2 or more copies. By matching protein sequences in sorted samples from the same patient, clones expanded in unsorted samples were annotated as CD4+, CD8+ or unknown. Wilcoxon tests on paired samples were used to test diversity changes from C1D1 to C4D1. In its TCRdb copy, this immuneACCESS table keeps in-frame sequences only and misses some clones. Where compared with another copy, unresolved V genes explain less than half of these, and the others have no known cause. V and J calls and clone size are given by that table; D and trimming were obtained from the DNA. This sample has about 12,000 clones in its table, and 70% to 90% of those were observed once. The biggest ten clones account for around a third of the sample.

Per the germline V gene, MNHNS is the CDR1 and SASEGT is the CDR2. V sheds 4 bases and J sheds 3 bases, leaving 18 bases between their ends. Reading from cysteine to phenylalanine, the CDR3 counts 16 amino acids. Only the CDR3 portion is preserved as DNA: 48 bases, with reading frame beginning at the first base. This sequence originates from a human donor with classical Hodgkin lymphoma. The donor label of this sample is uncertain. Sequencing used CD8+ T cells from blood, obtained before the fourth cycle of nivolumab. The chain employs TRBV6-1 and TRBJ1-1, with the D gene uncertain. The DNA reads TGTGCCAGCAGTGTACCGGGAATGAAGGCCTACACTGAAGCTTTCTTT. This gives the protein CASSVPGMKAYTEAFF.